A selection of T cell receptor beta chains follows, all from one sample in a study of tumor-infiltrating lymphocytes in localized non-small cell lung cancer. The data were produced by immunoSEQ multiplex PCR, yet TCRdb's version contains in-frame clones alone and is incomplete. The table includes roughly 16,000 clones, approximately 84% detected once. The sample consisted of lung tumor tissue. Receptors were obtained from a human donor with non-small cell lung cancer. CDR3s include the opening cysteine and the closing phenylalanine or tryptophan. D genes are given only for firm matches. Clone size appears in some rows only: once, few, many, or a class for an expanded clone.

size	V	J	D	CDR3	DNA
-	TRBV5-6	TRBJ1-5	TRBD1	CASSPGGTGYLQPQHF	TGTGCCAGCAGCCCTGGTGGGACAGGGTACCTTCAGCCCCAGCATTTT
-	TRBV27	TRBJ2-7	-	CASSFLTGGEQYF	TGTGCCAGCAGTTTCCTAACTGGGGGGGAGCAGTACTTC
-	TRBV7-2	TRBJ2-2	TRBD2	CASSTRGLAVGELFF	TGTGCCAGCAGCACACGAGGACTAGCGGTGGGGGAGCTGTTTTTT
-	TRBV9	TRBJ2-3	-	CASSVSVGGWDTQYF	TGTGCCAGCAGCGTATCGGTCGGAGGATGGGATACGCAGTATTTT
once	TRBV7-2	TRBJ1-4	-	CASSSGTRNEKLFF	TGTGCCAGCAGCTCCGGGACACGTAATGAAAAACTGTTTTTT
-	TRBV5-6	TRBJ1-2	-	CASSSRGSQYGYTF	TGTGCCAGCAGCAGCCGCGGAAGCCAATATGGCTACACCTTC
-	TRBV6-6	TRBJ2-7	-	CASSSSSYEQYF	TGTGCCAGCAGTTCCTCTTCCTACGAGCAGTACTTC
once	TRBV28	TRBJ2-1	-	CASINVDEQFF	TGTGCCAGCATTAACGTTGATGAGCAGTTCTTC
-	TRBV6-5	TRBJ1-1	-	CASSYQDRNTEAFF	TGTGCCAGCAGTTACCAGGACAGGAACACTGAAGCTTTCTTT
-	TRBV7-3	TRBJ1-2	-	CASSSDLGGYTF	TGTGCCAGCAGCTCAGATCTCGGGGGCTACACCTTC
-	TRBV6-5	TRBJ1-1	-	CASSYSAGYTEAFF	TGTGCCAGCAGTTACTCAGCAGGATACACTGAAGCTTTCTTT
-	TRBV18	TRBJ1-5	-	CASSLETDQPQHF	TGTGCCAGCTCACTAGAGACAGATCAGCCCCAGCATTTT
-	TRBV5-6	TRBJ1-2	TRBD1	CASNTRTGSFLYGYTF	TGTGCCAGCAACACGAGGACAGGGAGCTTTCTCTATGGCTACACCTTC
once	TRBV18	TRBJ2-3	-	CASSQGDTQYF	TGTGCCAGCTCACAGGGGGATACGCAGTATTTT
-	TRBV10-3	TRBJ2-7	TRBD1	CAASGTGGIYEQYF	TGTGCCGCTTCCGGGACAGGGGGCATCTACGAGCAGTACTTC
-	TRBV29-1	TRBJ2-7	-	CSGLVDYEQYF	TGCAGCGGACTCGTGGACTACGAGCAGTACTTC
-	TRBV5-6	TRBJ2-2	-	CASSFEGGTGELFF	TGTGCCAGCAGCTTCGAAGGGGGCACCGGGGAGCTGTTTTTT
-	TRBV7-6	TRBJ1-2	-	CASSPVGKFYGYTF	TGTGCCAGCAGCCCCGTGGGCAAATTCTATGGCTACACCTTC
-	TRBV4-3	TRBJ2-7	-	CASSQDHGRPLHEQYF	TGCGCCAGCAGCCAAGATCATGGGCGTCCGTTACACGAGCAGTACTTC
-	TRBV6-5	TRBJ1-5	-	CASSQYGEGGQPQHF	TGTGCCAGCAGCCAATATGGGGAGGGAGGTCAGCCCCAGCATTTT
-	TRBV28	TRBJ2-7	TRBD1	CASSGAGGYEQYF	TGTGCCAGCAGTGGGGCAGGGGGCTACGAGCAGTACTTC
-	TRBV6-6	TRBJ1-5	-	CASSYSGQGNQPQHF	TGTGCCAGCAGTTACTCAGGGCAGGGGAATCAGCCCCAGCATTTT
-	TRBV4-1	TRBJ1-3	-	CASSQPSRERNTIYF	TGCGCCAGCAGCCAACCATCCAGGGAGCGGAACACCATATATTTT
-	TRBV6-6	TRBJ2-1	TRBD1	CASNPDRVTHEQFF	TGTGCCAGCAATCCCGACAGGGTTACTCATGAGCAGTTCTTC
-	TRBV5-1	TRBJ1-3	TRBD1	CASSPPDRGSGNTIYF	TGCGCCAGCAGCCCCCCGGACAGGGGGTCTGGAAACACCATATATTTT
-	TRBV6-6	TRBJ1-1	-	CASRTGNTEAFF	TGTGCCAGCAGAACGGGGAACACTGAAGCTTTCTTT
-	TRBV10-2	TRBJ1-1	-	CASSVDPRTEAFF	TGCGCCAGCAGTGTGGACCCCCGCACTGAAGCTTTCTTT
few	TRBV27	TRBJ1-3	-	CASSRGPGNTIYF	TGTGCCAGCAGCCGGGGGCCTGGAAACACCATATATTTT
-	TRBV6-6	TRBJ2-7	TRBD1	CASTDRVYEQYF	TGTGCCAGCACCGACAGGGTTTACGAGCAGTACTTC
-	TRBV7-3	TRBJ1-2	-	CASSLTHQGSYGYTF	TGTGCCAGCAGCCTTACCCATCAGGGCTCCTATGGCTACACCTTC
-	TRBV7-9	TRBJ1-1	TRBD1	CASSLGQGETEAFF	TGTGCCAGCAGCTTAGGACAGGGAGAAACTGAAGCTTTCTTT
-	TRBV7-3	TRBJ2-2	TRBD1	CASSRQGNTGELFF	TGTGCCAGCAGTCGACAGGGGAACACCGGGGAGCTGTTTTTT
-	TRBV11-3	TRBJ1-1	TRBD1	CASSLDDPGQGRGLDTEAFF	TGTGCCAGCAGCTTAGATGACCCGGGACAGGGAAGGGGTTTGGACACTGAAGCTTTCTTT
-	TRBV5-6	TRBJ1-6	-	CASTLGSYNSPLHF	TGTGCCAGCACCTTGGGTTCCTATAATTCACCCCTCCACTTT
-	TRBV10-2	TRBJ2-1	TRBD2	CASGGLAGASNEQFF	TGCGCCAGCGGGGGACTAGCGGGGGCAAGCAATGAGCAGTTCTTC
-	TRBV19	TRBJ1-2	-	CASSPPYGGIYGYTF	TGTGCCAGTAGTCCACCTTATGGGGGGATCTATGGCTACACCTTC
large	TRBV4-2	TRBJ2-7	TRBD2	CASSQERGDSYEQYF	TGTGCCAGCAGCCAAGAGCGGGGGGATTCCTACGAGCAGTACTTC
-	TRBV5-1	TRBJ2-7	TRBD2	CASSLGLAGGPDSYEQYF	TGCGCCAGCAGCTTGGGACTAGCGGGAGGGCCTGACTCCTACGAGCAGTACTTC
-	TRBV19	TRBJ2-1	-	CASSTYNEQFF	TGTGCCAGTAGTACATACAATGAGCAGTTCTTC
-	TRBV6-5	TRBJ1-5	-	CASTPNIYSNQPQHF	TGTGCCAGCACCCCGAACATTTATAGCAATCAGCCCCAGCATTTT
-	TRBV5-1	TRBJ2-4	-	CASSPKAGLAKNIQYF	TGCGCCAGCAGCCCCAAGGCCGGCTTAGCCAAAAACATTCAGTACTTC
once	TRBV5-1	TRBJ2-7	-	CASRSDSYPYEQYF	TGCGCCAGCAGATCTGATTCTTATCCCTACGAGCAGTACTTC
large	TRBV5-4	TRBJ2-3	TRBD2	CASSLRLAGGPTDTQYF	TGTGCCAGCAGCTTGCGGCTAGCGGGAGGGCCCACAGATACGCAGTATTTT
-	TRBV19	TRBJ2-7	-	CASSIVAGAYEQYF	TGTGCCAGTAGTATAGTAGCCGGGGCCTACGAGCAGTACTTC
few	TRBV13	TRBJ2-1	TRBD2	CASSLGLAGMDEQFF	TGTGCCAGCAGCCTCGGACTAGCGGGAATGGATGAGCAGTTCTTC
-	TRBV5-6	TRBJ2-7	-	CASSLIPLPTRSYEQYF	TGTGCCAGCAGCTTGATTCCACTCCCGACACGAAGTTACGAGCAGTACTTC